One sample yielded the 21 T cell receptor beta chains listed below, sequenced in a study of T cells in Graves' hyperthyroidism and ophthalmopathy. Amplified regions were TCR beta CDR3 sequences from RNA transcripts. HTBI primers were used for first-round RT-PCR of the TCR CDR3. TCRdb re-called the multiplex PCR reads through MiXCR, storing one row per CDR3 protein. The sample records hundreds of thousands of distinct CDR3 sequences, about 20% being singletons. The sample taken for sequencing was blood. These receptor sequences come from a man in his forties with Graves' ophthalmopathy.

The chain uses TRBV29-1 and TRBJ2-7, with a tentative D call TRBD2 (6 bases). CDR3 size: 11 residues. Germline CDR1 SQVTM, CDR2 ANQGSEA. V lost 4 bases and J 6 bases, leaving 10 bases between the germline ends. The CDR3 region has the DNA TGCAGCGTTGCAACCGGGAGCGAGCAGTACTTC. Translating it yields CSVATGSEQYF.

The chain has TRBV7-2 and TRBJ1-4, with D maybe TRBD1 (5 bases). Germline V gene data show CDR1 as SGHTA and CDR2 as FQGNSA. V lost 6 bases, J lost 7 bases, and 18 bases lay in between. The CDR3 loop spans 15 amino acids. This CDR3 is CASRLGAYQGEKLFF. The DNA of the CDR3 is TGTGCCAGCAGACTAGGAGCGTATCAGGGTGAAAAACTGTTTTTT.

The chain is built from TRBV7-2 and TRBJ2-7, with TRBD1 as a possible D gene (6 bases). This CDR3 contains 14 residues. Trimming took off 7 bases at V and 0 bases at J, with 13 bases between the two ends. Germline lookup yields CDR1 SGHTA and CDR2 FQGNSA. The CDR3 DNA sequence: TGTGCCAGCACCCCAGGACAGTTCTCCTACGAGCAGTACTTC. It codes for CASTPGQFSYEQYF.

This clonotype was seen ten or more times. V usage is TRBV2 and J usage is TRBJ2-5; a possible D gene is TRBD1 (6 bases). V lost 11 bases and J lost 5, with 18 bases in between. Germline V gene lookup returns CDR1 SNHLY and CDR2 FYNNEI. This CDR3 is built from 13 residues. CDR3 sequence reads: CASRTVPGETQYF. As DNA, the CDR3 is TGTGCCTCACGGACAGTTCCAGGGGAGACCCAGTACTTC.

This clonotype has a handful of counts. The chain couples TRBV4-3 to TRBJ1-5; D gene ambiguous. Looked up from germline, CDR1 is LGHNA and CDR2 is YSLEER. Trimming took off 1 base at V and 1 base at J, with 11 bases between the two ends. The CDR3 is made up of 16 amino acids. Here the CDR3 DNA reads TGCGCCAGCAGCCAAGGGGTTGTGGGCAGCAATCAGCCCCAGCATTTT. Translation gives CASSQGVVGSNQPQHF.

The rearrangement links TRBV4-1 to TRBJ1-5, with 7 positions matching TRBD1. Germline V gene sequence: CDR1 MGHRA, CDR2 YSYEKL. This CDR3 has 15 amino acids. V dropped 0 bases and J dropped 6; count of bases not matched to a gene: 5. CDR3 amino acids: CASSQDRGTGQPQHF. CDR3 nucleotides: TGCGCCAGCAGCCAAGACAGGGGGACCGGTCAGCCCCAGCATTTT.

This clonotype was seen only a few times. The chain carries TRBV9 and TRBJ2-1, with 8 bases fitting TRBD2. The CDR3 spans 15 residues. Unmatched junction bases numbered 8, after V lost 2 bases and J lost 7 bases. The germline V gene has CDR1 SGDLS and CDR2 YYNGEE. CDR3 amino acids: CASSVYSGEINEQFF. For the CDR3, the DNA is TGTGCCAGCAGCGTCTATAGCGGGGAGATTAATGAGCAGTTCTTC.

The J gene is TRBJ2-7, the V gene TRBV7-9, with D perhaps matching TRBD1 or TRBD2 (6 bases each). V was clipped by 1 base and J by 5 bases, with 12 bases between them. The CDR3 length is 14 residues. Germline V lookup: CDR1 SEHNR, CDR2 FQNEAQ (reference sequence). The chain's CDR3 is CASSLEGGFHEQYF. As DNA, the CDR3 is TGTGCCAGCAGCTTAGAGGGGGGCTTTCACGAGCAGTACTTC. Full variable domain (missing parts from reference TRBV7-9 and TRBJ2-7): DTGVSQNPRHKITKRGQNVTFRCDPISEHNRLYWYRQTLGQGPEFLTYFQNEAQLEKSRLLSDRFSAERPKGSFSTLEIQRTEQGDSAMYLCASSLEGGFHEQYFGPGTRLTVT.

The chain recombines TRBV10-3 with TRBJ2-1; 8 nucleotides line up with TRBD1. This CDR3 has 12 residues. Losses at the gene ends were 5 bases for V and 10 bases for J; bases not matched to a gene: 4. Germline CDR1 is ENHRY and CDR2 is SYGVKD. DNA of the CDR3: TGTGCCATCAGTCCTGACAGGGGCGAGCAGTTCTTC. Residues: CAISPDRGEQFF.

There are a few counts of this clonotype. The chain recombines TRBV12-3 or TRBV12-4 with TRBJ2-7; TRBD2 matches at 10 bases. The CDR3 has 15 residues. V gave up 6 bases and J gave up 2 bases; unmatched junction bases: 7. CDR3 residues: CASRGTSGATYEQYF. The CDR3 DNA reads TGTGCCAGCAGGGGCACTAGCGGGGCAACCTACGAGCAGTACTTC.

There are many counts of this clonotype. CDR3 loop: CASSFQGREQYF. The CDR3 DNA follows: TGTGCCAGCAGTTTCCAGGGGCGCGAGCAGTACTTC. This chain connects TRBV27 to TRBJ2-7; D possibly corresponds to TRBD1 (6 bases). The V gene's germline CDR1 is MNHEY and CDR2 SMNVEV (reference sequence). V gave up 3 bases and J gave up 6 bases, with 9 bases separating them. The CDR3 runs 12 residues.

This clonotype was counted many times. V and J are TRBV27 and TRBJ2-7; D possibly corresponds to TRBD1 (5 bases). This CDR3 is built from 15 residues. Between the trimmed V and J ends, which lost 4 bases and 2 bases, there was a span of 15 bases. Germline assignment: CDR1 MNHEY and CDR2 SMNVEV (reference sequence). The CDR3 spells CASSSSKGAAYEQYF. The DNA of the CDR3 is TGTGCCAGCAGTTCGTCGAAAGGGGCCGCCTACGAGCAGTACTTC.

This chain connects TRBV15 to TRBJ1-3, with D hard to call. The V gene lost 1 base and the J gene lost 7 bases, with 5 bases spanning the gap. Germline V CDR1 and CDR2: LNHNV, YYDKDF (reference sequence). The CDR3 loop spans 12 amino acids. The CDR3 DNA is TGTGCCACCAGCAGAGGCGAGAACACCATATATTTT. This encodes CATSRGENTIYF.

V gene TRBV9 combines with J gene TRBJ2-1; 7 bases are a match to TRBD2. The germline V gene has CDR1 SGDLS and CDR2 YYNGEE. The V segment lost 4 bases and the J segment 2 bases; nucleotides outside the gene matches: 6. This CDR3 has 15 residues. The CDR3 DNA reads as TGTGCCAGCAGCCCCGGGACTAACACCTACAATGAGCAGTTCTTC. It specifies CASSPGTNTYNEQFF.

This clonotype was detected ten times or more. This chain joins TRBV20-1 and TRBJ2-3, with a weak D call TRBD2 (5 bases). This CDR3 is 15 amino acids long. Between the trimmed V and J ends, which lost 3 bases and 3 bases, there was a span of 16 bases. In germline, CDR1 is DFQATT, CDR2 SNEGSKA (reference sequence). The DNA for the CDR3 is TGCAGTGCTAGCGCCCGAGTGGGAGTGACAGATACGCAGTATTTT. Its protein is CSASARVGVTDTQYF.

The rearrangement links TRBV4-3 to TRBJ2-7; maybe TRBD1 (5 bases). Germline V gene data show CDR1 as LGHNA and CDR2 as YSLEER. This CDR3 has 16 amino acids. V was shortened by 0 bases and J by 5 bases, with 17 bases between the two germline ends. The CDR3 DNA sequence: TGCGCCAGCAGCCAAGATTCCAGGGTTAAGATCAACGAGCAGTACTTC. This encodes CASSQDSRVKINEQYF.

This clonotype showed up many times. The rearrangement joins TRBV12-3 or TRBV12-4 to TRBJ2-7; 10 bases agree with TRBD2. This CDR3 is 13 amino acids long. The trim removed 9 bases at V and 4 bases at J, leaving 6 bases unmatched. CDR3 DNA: TGTGCCAGTACATGGACTAGCGGATACGAGCAGTACTTC. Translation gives CASTWTSGYEQYF.

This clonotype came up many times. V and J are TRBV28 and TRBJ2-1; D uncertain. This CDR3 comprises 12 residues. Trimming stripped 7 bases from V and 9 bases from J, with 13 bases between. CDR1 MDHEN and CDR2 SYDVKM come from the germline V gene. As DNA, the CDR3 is TGTGCCAGCACGTCCCCCACCGGTGAGCAGTTCTTC. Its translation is CASTSPTGEQFF.

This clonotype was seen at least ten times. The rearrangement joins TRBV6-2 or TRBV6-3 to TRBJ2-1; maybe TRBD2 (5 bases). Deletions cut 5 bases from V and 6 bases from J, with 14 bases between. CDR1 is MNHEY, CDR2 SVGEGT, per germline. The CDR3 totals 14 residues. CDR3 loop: CASSRSLGRNEQFF. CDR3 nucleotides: TGTGCCAGCAGTAGATCACTAGGCCGCAATGAGCAGTTCTTC.

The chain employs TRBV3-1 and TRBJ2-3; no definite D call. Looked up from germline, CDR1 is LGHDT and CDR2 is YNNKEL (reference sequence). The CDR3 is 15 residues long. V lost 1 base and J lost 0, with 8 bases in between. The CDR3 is CASSQVGQSTDTQYF. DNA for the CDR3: TGTGCCAGCAGCCAAGTCGGGCAAAGCACAGATACGCAGTATTTT.

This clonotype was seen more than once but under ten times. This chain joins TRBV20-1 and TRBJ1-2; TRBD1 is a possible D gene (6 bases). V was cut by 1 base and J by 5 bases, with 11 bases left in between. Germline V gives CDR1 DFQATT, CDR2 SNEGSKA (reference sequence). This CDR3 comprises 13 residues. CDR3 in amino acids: CSARVTGTYGYTF. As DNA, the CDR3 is TGCAGTGCTAGAGTTACAGGGACTTATGGCTACACCTTC.